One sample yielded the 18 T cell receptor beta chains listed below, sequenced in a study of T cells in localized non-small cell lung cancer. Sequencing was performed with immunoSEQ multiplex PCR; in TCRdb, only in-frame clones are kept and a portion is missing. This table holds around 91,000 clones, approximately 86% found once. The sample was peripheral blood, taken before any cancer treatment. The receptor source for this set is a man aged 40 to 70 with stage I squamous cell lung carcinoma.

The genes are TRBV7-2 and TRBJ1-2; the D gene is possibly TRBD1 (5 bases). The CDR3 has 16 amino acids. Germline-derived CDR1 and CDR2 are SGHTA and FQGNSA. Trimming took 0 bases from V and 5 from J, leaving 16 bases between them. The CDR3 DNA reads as TGTGCCAGCAGCTTAGCGTCAGGCTCGTCAGGGTATGGCTACACCTTC. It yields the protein CASSLASGSSGYGYTF.

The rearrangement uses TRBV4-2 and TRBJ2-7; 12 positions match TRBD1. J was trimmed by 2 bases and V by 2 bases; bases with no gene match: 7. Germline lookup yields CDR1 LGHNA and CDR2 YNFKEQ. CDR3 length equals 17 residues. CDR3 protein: CASSQMGQGAEAYEQYF. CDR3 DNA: TGTGCCAGCAGCCAAATGGGACAGGGGGCTGAGGCCTACGAGCAGTACTTC.

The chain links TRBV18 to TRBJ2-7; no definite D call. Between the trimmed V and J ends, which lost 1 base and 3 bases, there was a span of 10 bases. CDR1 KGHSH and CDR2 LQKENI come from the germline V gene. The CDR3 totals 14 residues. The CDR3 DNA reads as TGTGCCAGCTCACCACAAAATGGGCACTACGAGCAGTACTTC. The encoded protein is CASSPQNGHYEQYF.

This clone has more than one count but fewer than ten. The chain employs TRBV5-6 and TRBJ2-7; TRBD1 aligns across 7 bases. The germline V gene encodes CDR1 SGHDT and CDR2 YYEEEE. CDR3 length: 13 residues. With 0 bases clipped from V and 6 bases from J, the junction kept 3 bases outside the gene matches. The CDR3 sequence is CASSLDRGAEQYF. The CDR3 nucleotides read TGTGCCAGCAGCTTGGACAGGGGAGCCGAGCAGTACTTC. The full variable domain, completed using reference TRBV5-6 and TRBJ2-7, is DAGVTQSPTHLIKTRGQQVTLRCSPKSGHDTVSWYQQALGQGPQFIFQYYEEEERQRGNFPDRFSGHQFPNYSSELNVNALLLGDSALYLCASSLDRGAEQYFGPGTRLTVT.

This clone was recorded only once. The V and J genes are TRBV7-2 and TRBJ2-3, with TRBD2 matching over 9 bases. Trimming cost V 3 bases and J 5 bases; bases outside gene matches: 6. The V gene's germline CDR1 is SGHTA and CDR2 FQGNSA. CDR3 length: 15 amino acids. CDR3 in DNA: TGTGCCAGCAGCTTGTTTAGCGGGGGAGTAGATACGCAGTATTTT. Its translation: CASSLFSGGVDTQYF.

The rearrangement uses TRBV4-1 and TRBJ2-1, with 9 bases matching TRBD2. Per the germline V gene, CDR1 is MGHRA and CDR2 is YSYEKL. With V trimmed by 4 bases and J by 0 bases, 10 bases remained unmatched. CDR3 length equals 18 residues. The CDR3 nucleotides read TGCGCCAGCAGCCCCCGACCCAGGACTAGCGACTCCTACAATGAGCAGTTCTTC. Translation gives CASSPRPRTSDSYNEQFF.

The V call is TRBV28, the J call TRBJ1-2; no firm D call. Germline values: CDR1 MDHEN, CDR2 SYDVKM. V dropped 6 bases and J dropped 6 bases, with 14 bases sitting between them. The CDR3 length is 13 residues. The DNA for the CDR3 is TGTGCCAGCAGCCGACAAGACCCGAATGGCTACACCTTC. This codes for CASSRQDPNGYTF.

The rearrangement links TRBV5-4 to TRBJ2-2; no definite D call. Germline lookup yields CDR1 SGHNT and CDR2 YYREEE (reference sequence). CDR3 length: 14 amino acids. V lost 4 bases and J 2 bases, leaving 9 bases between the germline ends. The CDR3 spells CASSLGRNTGELFF. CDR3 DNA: TGTGCCAGCAGCCTCGGACGTAACACCGGGGAGCTGTTTTTT. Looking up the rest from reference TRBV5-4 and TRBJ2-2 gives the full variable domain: ETGVTQSPTHLIKTRGQQVTLRCSSQSGHNTVSWYQQALGQGPQFIFQYYREEENGRGNFPPRFSGLQFPNYSSELNVNALELDDSALYLCASSLGRNTGELFFGEGSRLTVL.

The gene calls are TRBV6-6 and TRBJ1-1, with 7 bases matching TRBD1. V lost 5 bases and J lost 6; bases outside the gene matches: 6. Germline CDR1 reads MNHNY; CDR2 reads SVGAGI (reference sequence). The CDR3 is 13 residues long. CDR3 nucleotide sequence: TGTGCCAGCAGTCAACAGGGGATTGCTGAAGCTTTCTTT. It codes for CASSQQGIAEAFF.

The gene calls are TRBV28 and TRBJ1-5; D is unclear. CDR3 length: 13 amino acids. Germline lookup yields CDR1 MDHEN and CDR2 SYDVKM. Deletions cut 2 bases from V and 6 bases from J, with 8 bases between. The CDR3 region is CASSLIRGQPQHF. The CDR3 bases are TGTGCCAGCAGTTTAATTCGTGGTCAGCCCCAGCATTTT.

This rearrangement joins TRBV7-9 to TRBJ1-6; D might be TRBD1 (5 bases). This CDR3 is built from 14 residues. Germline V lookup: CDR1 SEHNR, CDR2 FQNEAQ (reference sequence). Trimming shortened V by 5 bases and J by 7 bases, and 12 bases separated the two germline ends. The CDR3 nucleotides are TGTGCCAGCAGCAACGATGCAGGGAATTCACCCCTCCACTTT. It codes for CASSNDAGNSPLHF.

CDR3 amino acids: CASSREVGETQYF. The CDR3 DNA reads TGTGCCAGCAGCCGGGAGGTGGGAGAGACCCAGTACTTC. The chain carries TRBV7-3 and TRBJ2-5; TRBD2 matches 7 bases. The CDR3 extends over 13 amino acids. Germline V gives CDR1 SGHTA, CDR2 FQGTGA. The ends lost 5 bases at V and 4 bases at J; junction bases unmatched: 4.

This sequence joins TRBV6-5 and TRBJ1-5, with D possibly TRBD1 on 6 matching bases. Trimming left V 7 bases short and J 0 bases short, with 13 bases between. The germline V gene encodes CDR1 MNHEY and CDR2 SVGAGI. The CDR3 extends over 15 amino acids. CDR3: CASNPSGASNQPQHF. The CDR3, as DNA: TGTGCCAGCAACCCATCGGGGGCTAGCAATCAGCCCCAGCATTTT.

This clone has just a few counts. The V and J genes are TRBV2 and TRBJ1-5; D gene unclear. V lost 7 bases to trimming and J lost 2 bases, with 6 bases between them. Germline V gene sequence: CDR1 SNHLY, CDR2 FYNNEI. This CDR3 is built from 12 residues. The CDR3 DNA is TGTGCCAGCAATGAGGGCAATCAGCCCCAGCATTTT. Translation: CASNEGNQPQHF. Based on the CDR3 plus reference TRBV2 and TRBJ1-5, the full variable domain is EPEVTQTPSHQVTQMGQEVILRCVPISNHLYFYWYRQILGQKVEFLVSFYNNEISEKSEIFDDQFSVERPDGSNFTLKIRSTKLEDSAMYFCASNEGNQPQHFGDGTRLSIL.

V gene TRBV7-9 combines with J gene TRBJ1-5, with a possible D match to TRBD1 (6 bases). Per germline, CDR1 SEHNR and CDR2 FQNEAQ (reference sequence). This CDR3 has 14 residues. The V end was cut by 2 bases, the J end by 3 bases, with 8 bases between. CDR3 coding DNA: TGTGCCAGCAGCTTAAACAGGGCCAATCAGCCCCAGCATTTT. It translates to CASSLNRANQPQHF.

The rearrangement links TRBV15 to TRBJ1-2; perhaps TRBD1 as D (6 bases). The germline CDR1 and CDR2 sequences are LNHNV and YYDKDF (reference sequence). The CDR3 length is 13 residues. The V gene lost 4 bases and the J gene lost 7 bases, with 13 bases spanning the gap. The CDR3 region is CATSTANRVGYTF. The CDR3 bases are TGTGCCACCAGCACCGCTAACAGGGTTGGCTACACCTTC.

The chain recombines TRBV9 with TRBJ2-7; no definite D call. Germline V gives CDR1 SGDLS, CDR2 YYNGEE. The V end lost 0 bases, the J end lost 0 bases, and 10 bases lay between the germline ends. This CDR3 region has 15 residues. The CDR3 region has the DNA TGTGCCAGCAGCGTAGATCCGGGCAGCTCCTACGAGCAGTACTTC. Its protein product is CASSVDPGSSYEQYF.

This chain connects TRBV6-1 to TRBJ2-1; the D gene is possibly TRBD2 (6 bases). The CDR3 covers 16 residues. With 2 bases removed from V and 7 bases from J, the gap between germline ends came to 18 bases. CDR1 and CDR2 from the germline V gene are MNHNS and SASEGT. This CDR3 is CASSEPGRTSKNEQFF. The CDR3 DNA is TGTGCCAGCAGTGAACCCGGGAGAACGTCAAAAAATGAGCAGTTCTTC.